This TCR beta chain was retrieved from a study of blood T cell repertoires in COVID-19. The wider study: Specimens from acute and convalescent COVID-19 originated in the United States, Italy and Spain. The cDNA or gDNA used as material had been derived from T cells, B-cell-depleted T cells, or PBMCs.

Measured with immunoSEQ multiplex PCR; TCRdb has only the in-frame clones, and not every one. The sample has around 260,000 clones, around four fifths seen once. Regarding this clone: The sample carries other DNA sequences with the same CDR3.

The CDR3 has 15 amino acids. V dropped 4 bases and J dropped 1 base, with 12 bases sitting between them. In germline, CDR1 is KGHSH, CDR2 LQKENI. The V call is TRBV18, the J call TRBJ2-3, with D tentatively TRBD2 (6 bases). Material for sequencing was peripheral blood. This TCR derives from a man in his sixties with acute or convalescent COVID-19. CDR3 region: CASSLGSARTDTQYF. The CDR3 DNA reads as TGTGCCAGCTCACTCGGGAGTGCTCGCACAGATACGCAGTATTTT.